This TCR beta chain is drawn from a study of T cell responses to AZD1222 COVID-19 vaccine. Study conclusions and caveats: Following two doses of AZD1222, Spike-specific TCR breadth and depth rose. Repertoires were obtained solely post-peak T cell response. A reported finding is that nearly half of spike-specific TCRs target unmutated variant regions. Only five to seven individuals given AZD1222 were seropositive at baseline.

There are many counts of this clone. Antigen unknown. Clones were sequenced by immunoSEQ multiplex PCR, and TCRdb holds only the in-frame ones, with some missing. Of more than 120,000 clones listed, roughly 84% were seen once; the top ten hold 5% to 5.5%. Losses at the gene ends were 6 bases for V and 5 bases for J; bases not matched to a gene: 8. Germline V gene lookup returns CDR1 MNHEY and CDR2 SVGAGI. This CDR3 contains 15 residues. The V gene is TRBV6-5, the J gene TRBJ2-5, with 11 bases identical to TRBD2. This clonotype was sampled from an adult who received the AZD1222 COVID-19 vaccine. Sequencing was performed on peripheral blood, taken 28 days after the second AZD1222 dose. CDR3 amino acids: CASRNLAGGAETQYF. The CDR3 DNA reads as TGTGCCAGCAGAAATCTAGCGGGGGGAGCGGAGACCCAGTACTTC.